This T cell receptor (beta chain) originates from a study of shared clonotypes between healthy human individuals. Produced via immunoSEQ multiplex PCR; TCRdb's table is partial and in-frame only. The table records some 800,000 clones, 80% to 95% of them present only once. V gave up 4 bases and J gave up 6 bases, with 19 bases separating them. The CDR3 length is 16 residues. From germline, CDR1 is MDHEN and CDR2 SYDVKM. CD45RO-negative cells were positively selected for CCR7, leaving out terminally differentiated effector memory CD45RA+ cells. All donors qualified as healthy HIV-negative adults and had experienced no recent acute infections or vaccinations.

The chain employs TRBV28 and TRBJ1-5; D is ambiguous. Sequencing used naive CD8+ T cells sorted from blood. The source of this sequence is a young man in good health. The CDR3 spells CASSSPIGRGFQPQHF. The CDR3, as DNA: TGTGCCAGCAGTTCGCCCATAGGACGAGGTTTTCAGCCCCAGCATTTT.